The 15 T cell receptor beta chains listed next were all sequenced from one sample in a study of shared clonotypes between healthy human individuals. Measured with immunoSEQ multiplex PCR; TCRdb has only the in-frame clones, and not every one. Of more than 2,000,000 clones listed, around nine tenths are singletons. Sequences were obtained from naive CD4+ T cells sorted from blood. The sample's subset: CD45RA+ positively selected. These receptors were taken from a man aged 18 to 35 in good health.

V usage is TRBV6-5 and J usage is TRBJ2-7, with a tentative D call TRBD1 (6 bases). The germline V and J ends were trimmed by 5 bases and 6 bases, with 17 bases remaining between them. The germline CDR1 and CDR2 sequences are MNHEY and SVGAGI. The CDR3 totals 14 residues. The DNA for the CDR3 is TGTGCCAGCAGTACGCAGGGGATCCTACTCGAGCAGTACTTC. Translated: CASSTQGILLEQYF.

About this clone itself: The sample holds other DNA sequences that translate to the same CDR3. V and J are TRBV30 and TRBJ2-2, with D tentatively TRBD2 (5 bases). The germline gives CDR1 GTSNPN, CDR2 SVGIG (reference sequence). Trimming removed 1 base at V and 6 bases at J, with 9 bases between. The CDR3 contains 13 residues. The CDR3 sequence is CAWSARGSGELFF. CDR3 DNA: TGTGCCTGGAGTGCACGGGGTTCCGGGGAGCTGTTTTTT.

The V and J genes are TRBV6-6 and TRBJ2-1, with TRBD1 identical over 7 bases. Trimming took 6 bases from V and 9 from J; bases not matched to a gene: 8. This CDR3 is 13 amino acids long. Germline values: CDR1 MNHNY, CDR2 SVGAGI (reference sequence). Here the CDR3 DNA reads TGTGCCAGCAGCCGGGACAGCCCGCCTGAGCAGTTCTTC. Translation gives CASSRDSPPEQFF.

The V call is TRBV5-1, the J call TRBJ1-6, with a weak D call TRBD1 (5 bases). Trimming stripped 7 bases from V and 8 bases from J, with 13 bases between. CDR1 is SGHRS, CDR2 YFSETQ, per germline. The CDR3 is made up of 13 amino acids. The CDR3 DNA follows: TGCGCCAGCCGTGGGGGTCCAGATTCACCCCTCCACTTT. It encodes CASRGGPDSPLHF.

V is TRBV2 and J is TRBJ2-1; 16 nucleotides match TRBD2. The CDR3 is 15 residues long. The V gene end was trimmed by 6 bases and the J gene end by 9 bases; junction bases not matched to a gene: 5. CDR1 is SNHLY and CDR2 is FYNNEI in the germline V gene. CDR3 DNA: TGTGCCAGCAGAGGGACTAGCGGGGGGGCGGGTGAGCAGTTCTTC. Translating gives CASRGTSGGAGEQFF.

The rearrangement links TRBV27 to TRBJ1-5; D not resolved. Trimming removed 5 bases at V and 4 bases at J, with 6 bases between. The CDR3 length is 12 residues. Germline loops: CDR1 MNHEY, CDR2 SMNVEV (reference sequence). CDR3 coding DNA: TGTGCCAGCAGTGCCTTAAATCAGCCCCAGCATTTT. Its translation: CASSALNQPQHF.

The chain recombines TRBV28 with TRBJ1-6; D is possibly TRBD1 (5 bases). Trimming left V 2 bases short and J 3 bases short, with 8 bases between. Per the germline V gene, CDR1 is MDHEN and CDR2 is SYDVKM. CDR3 length equals 15 residues. CDR3 nucleotides: TGTGCCAGCAGTTTAAAAGGGGACTATAATTCACCCCTCCACTTT. The encoded protein is CASSLKGDYNSPLHF.

Regarding this clone: This sample includes further DNA sequences coding for the same CDR3. The CDR3 nucleotides read TGCGCCAGCAGCTTGGCCAGCTCTGGGGCCAACGTCCTGACTTTC. Residues: CASSLASSGANVLTF. The V and J genes are TRBV5-1 and TRBJ2-6; D call uncertain. This CDR3 region has 15 residues. V lost 0 bases to trimming and J lost 0 bases, with 4 bases between them. CDR1 is SGHRS, CDR2 YFSETQ, per germline.

The gene calls are TRBV4-3 and TRBJ2-7; 10 nucleotides line up with TRBD1. The CDR3 loop spans 18 amino acids. Germline V gives CDR1 LGHNA, CDR2 YSLEER. J was trimmed by 6 bases and V by 1 base; bases with no gene match: 15. CDR3 sequence reads: CASSQGHSGTGVPGEQYF. The CDR3 nucleotides read TGCGCCAGCAGCCAAGGACATTCCGGGACAGGGGTACCGGGCGAGCAGTACTTC.

J is TRBJ2-7 and V is TRBV2; D possibly corresponds to TRBD2 (6 bases). Trimming left V 4 bases short and J 2 bases short, with 18 bases between. CDR3 length: 16 amino acids. CDR1 is SNHLY and CDR2 is FYNNEI in the germline V gene. As DNA, the CDR3 is TGTGCCAGCAGTGCTTCTTCTCTGCGGGACGCCTACGAGCAGTACTTC. This translates into CASSASSLRDAYEQYF.

The CDR3 DNA reads as TGTGCCAGTAGTAGTTCGGGATCCTCTGGAAACACCATATATTTT. It is translated as CASSSSGSSGNTIYF. V usage is TRBV19 and J usage is TRBJ1-3; no firm D call. Germline loops: CDR1 LNHDA, CDR2 SQIVND (reference sequence). The CDR3 covers 15 residues. V gave up 4 bases and J gave up 0 bases, with 10 bases separating them.

The chain combines TRBV6-6 with TRBJ2-7, with D uncertain. The length of the CDR3 is 14 residues. Germline V gene sequence: CDR1 MNHNY, CDR2 SVGAGI (reference sequence). V was trimmed by 6 bases and J by 4 bases, leaving 16 bases between them. CDR3 sequence (DNA): TGTGCCAGCAGCTCAACCCGGGCCGATTACGAGCAGTACTTC. Its translation: CASSSTRADYEQYF.

In DNA form, the CDR3 reads TGTGCCAGAAGCCCGTGGAATAACGAAGCTTTCTTT. Protein sequence: CARSPWNNEAFF. The chain joins TRBV7-5 to TRBJ1-1. TRBV7-5 is classified as a pseudogene. This CDR3 spans 12 amino acids.

This rearrangement joins TRBV5-1 to TRBJ2-7, with a possible D match to TRBD1 (6 bases). Trimming shortened V by 3 bases and J by 0 bases, and 13 bases separated the two germline ends. Germline V gene data show CDR1 as SGHRS and CDR2 as YFSETQ. The CDR3 length is 15 residues. CDR3 in DNA: TGCGCCAGCAGCTCACAGGGAGTATTCTCCTACGAGCAGTACTTC. Its translation: CASSSQGVFSYEQYF.

With regard to this clone: Other DNA sequences from this sample encode an identical CDR3 as well. V usage is TRBV9 and J usage is TRBJ1-3, with D perhaps matching TRBD1 (5 bases). Looked up from germline, CDR1 is SGDLS and CDR2 is YYNGEE. This CDR3 has 15 residues. Trimming took 0 bases from V and 4 from J, leaving 11 bases between them. For the CDR3, the DNA is TGTGCCAGCAGCGTAGGTCAGGGTTCCGGAAACACCATATATTTT. Amino acids: CASSVGQGSGNTIYF. Full variable domain (rest looked up from reference TRBV9 and TRBJ1-3): DSGVTQTPKHLITATGQRVTLRCSPRSGDLSVYWYQQSLDQGLQFLIQYYNGEERAKGNILERFSAQQFPDLHSELNLSSLELGDSALYFCASSVGQGSGNTIYFGEGSWLTVV.